The 8 T cell receptor beta chains reported below all come from one sample, sequenced in a study of metastatic and nonmetastatic thyroid tumors. TCRdb reprocessed the PCR reads using MiXCR. The sample contains roughly 16,000 clones, about 25% of which appear only once. No treatment had been given to any patient before thyroid surgery. Sequencing was performed on adjacent normal tissue. These receptors came from a female donor with papillary thyroid cancer or a benign thyroid nodule (not recorded which). Some clones in this sample may be carry-over from other donors' samples.

The CDR3 DNA sequence: TGTGCCACCAGCAGAGATTTCCCCCCCTTGCACGAGCAGTACTTC. Translated: CATSRDFPPLHEQYF. The rearrangement joins TRBV15 to TRBJ2-7, with D unclear. The V end lost 0 bases, the J end lost 5 bases, and 14 bases lay between the germline ends. The CDR3 is 15 residues long. Germline V CDR1 and CDR2: LNHNV, YYDKDF (reference sequence).

This clone has only one observation. The genes are TRBV5-1 and TRBJ2-7; 8 bases map to TRBD1. V was pared by 1 base and J by 7 bases, with 4 bases of the junction left unmatched. The CDR3 is 13 amino acids. CDR1 and CDR2 from the germline V gene are SGHRS and YFSETQ. CDR3 DNA: TGCGCCAGCAGCTTGTCCAGGGGGCTTGAGCAGTACTTC. Protein product: CASSLSRGLEQYF.

This clone showed up just a few times. This chain uses TRBV28 with TRBJ1-1, with a tentative D call TRBD1 (5 bases). The germline CDR1 and CDR2 sequences are MDHEN and SYDVKM. V was clipped by 6 bases and J by 5 bases, with 13 bases between them. The CDR3 spans 13 residues. CDR3 nucleotide sequence: TGTGCCAGCAGGTCTGACAGATTAACTGAAGCTTTCTTT. Protein product: CASRSDRLTEAFF. The entire variable domain, with the rest obtained from reference TRBV28 and TRBJ1-1, is as follows: DVKVTQSSRYLVKRTGEKVFLECVQDMDHENMFWYRQDPGLGLRLIYFSYDVKMKEKGDIPEGYSVSREKKERFSLILESASTNQTSMYLCASRSDRLTEAFFGQGTRLTVV.

This chain connects TRBV20-1 to TRBJ1-2, with 8 bases identical to TRBD1. The CDR3 loop spans 13 amino acids. Trimming removed 5 bases from V and 4 bases from J; junction bases left unmatched: 6. Germline V gene sequence: CDR1 DFQATT, CDR2 SNEGSKA (reference sequence). CDR3 nucleotides: TGCAGTGCTGTCCCGGGACAGGTCTATGGCTACACCTTC. Translation gives CSAVPGQVYGYTF.

This clone has only a few counts. V usage is TRBV5-1 and J usage is TRBJ1-3; possible D gene TRBD1, 6 bases. V lost 2 bases and J lost 0, with 12 bases in between. The CDR3 is made up of 16 amino acids. Germline lookup yields CDR1 SGHRS and CDR2 YFSETQ. CDR3 DNA: TGCGCCAGCAGCTTCGGGCAGGGGTTCTCTGGAAACACCATATATTTT. Translation gives CASSFGQGFSGNTIYF.

Here the CDR3 reads CASSPQAGVMDTQYF. In DNA, the CDR3 is TGTGCCAGCAGCCCCCAAGCGGGAGTGATGGATACGCAGTATTTT. The rearrangement uses TRBV9 and TRBJ2-3; 8 bases fit TRBD2. CDR1 and CDR2 (germline): SGDLS, YYNGEE. The CDR3 spans 15 residues. V dropped 4 bases and J dropped 6; count of bases not matched to a gene: 10.

The chain recombines TRBV20-1 with TRBJ1-1, with D possibly TRBD1 on 5 matching bases. V was pared by 4 bases and J by 10 bases, with 22 bases between. From germline, CDR1 is DFQATT and CDR2 SNEGSKA (reference sequence). This CDR3 is 14 amino acids long. CDR3 in amino acids: CSATALMGEGIAFF. The CDR3 DNA reads as TGCAGTGCTACCGCGTTAATGGGGGAAGGTATAGCTTTCTTT.

The rearrangement joins TRBV7-2 to TRBJ2-7; no clear D. This CDR3 is 13 amino acids long. Germline V lookup: CDR1 SGHTA, CDR2 FQGNSA. V lost 2 bases, J lost 1 base, and 6 bases lay in between. The CDR3 coding sequence is TGTGCCAGCAGCTTAAGAGTTTCCTACGAGCAGTACTTC. Protein product: CASSLRVSYEQYF.